This TCR beta chain was sequenced for a study of blood T cell repertoires in COVID-19. The repertoire was sequenced with immunoSEQ multiplex PCR; TCRdb's copy has only in-frame clones and lacks some. The sample shows tens of thousands of clones, 84% of them seen only once. CDR1 and CDR2 from the germline V gene are SGHVS and FQNEAQ. The CDR3 runs 15 residues. The V gene end was trimmed by 4 bases and the J gene end by 7 bases; junction bases not matched to a gene: 8. The chain combines TRBV7-8 with TRBJ2-2, with 8 bases fitting TRBD2. Material: peripheral blood. This TCR was recovered from a human donor in a cohort sampled during active COVID-19. The CDR3 DNA sequence: TGTGCCAGCAGCTCCGTAGCGGGGACTAGCGGGGAGCTGTTTTTT. Translated: CASSSVAGTSGELFF. Based on the CDR3 plus reference TRBV7-8 and TRBJ2-2, the full variable domain is GAGVSQSPRYKVAKRGQDVALRCDPISGHVSLFWYQQALGQGPEFLTYFQNEAQLDKSGLPSDRFFAERPEGSVSTLKIQRTQQEDSAVYLCASSSVAGTSGELFFGEGSRLTVL.